In this sample, the clone carrying this TCR beta chain turned up a few times. Its antigen is not known. This record belongs to a study of cytomegalovirus exposure and HLA in healthy donors. Study-wide findings and caveats: The classifier reportedly diagnosed cytomegalovirus status with high sensitivity and specificity. On later analysis, the bulk of CMV-associated TCR beta chains appeared to be HLA-restricted.

Sampled while nominally healthy, donors likely had unrecorded immune exposures. PCR employed 60 Vbeta and 13 Jbeta primers. Produced via immunoSEQ multiplex PCR; TCRdb's table is partial and in-frame only. The sample has about 120,000 clones, approximately 80% seen once. The source material was PBMCs. The TCR originated in a man aged 18 to 29 in good health and CMV-seronegative.

CDR3 in amino acids: CASSALQGAMRGYTF. DNA for the CDR3: TGCGCCAGCAGCGCGTTACAGGGGGCGATGAGGGGCTACACCTTC. The J gene is TRBJ1-2, the V gene TRBV5-1; 9 bases map to TRBD1. V dropped 4 bases and J dropped 8; count of bases not matched to a gene: 12. CDR1 SGHRS and CDR2 YFSETQ come from the germline V gene. This CDR3 has 15 residues.